The T cell receptor beta chain described here comes from a study of type 1 regulatory T cells. TCRdb used MiXCR to reprocess the reads, holding one entry per CDR3 protein. Altogether 60,000 to 70,000 distinct CDR3 sequences are present, roughly 50% being singletons, with the ten largest covering about 2%. The CDR3 length is 15 residues. From germline, CDR1 is SGHRS and CDR2 YFSETQ. The V and J ends lost 4 bases and 5 bases, in that order; junction bases with no gene match: 11. The sample holds a few counts of this clonotype. The target antigen is unknown. The sample comprised cultured non-Tr1 T cells, either the whole culture or a sorted T cell fraction (not recorded which). This sequence originates from a human donor in good health. The V call is TRBV5-1, the J call TRBJ2-5; TRBD2 aligns across 7 bases. DNA for the CDR3: TGCGCCAGCAGCCTAGGACTAGAAGGGTACGAGACCCAGTACTTC. It translates to CASSLGLEGYETQYF.